This record concerns one T cell receptor (beta chain) sequence. The antigen remains undetermined. The assay was immunoSEQ multiplex PCR, and TCRdb's table has in-frame clones only and misses some. The sample lists 2 million to 2.5 million clones, about 90% occurring once. This entry comes from a study of shared clonotypes between healthy human individuals. Background on the study: Per-donor plates numbered three CD4 naive, three CD4 memory, two CD8 naive and one CD8 memory.

Study findings and constraints: Generation of non-shared clonotypes was less probable than generation of clonotypes shared by all four donors. The small donor group covered limited genetic and exposure diversity. Clonotypes that were shared across a handful of donors made up around 5% of naive CD4 clonotypes.

Trimming cost V 7 bases and J 1 base, with 9 bases left between them. The CDR3 covers 13 residues. From germline, CDR1 is SNHLY and CDR2 FYNNEI. The specimen was naive CD4+ T cells from PBMCs. Regarding subset: CD45RA+ positively selected. J is TRBJ2-3 and V is TRBV2; D gene ambiguous. The receptor's source is a man aged 18 to 35 in good health. Some clones in this sample may be carry-over from other donors' samples. Here the CDR3 DNA reads TGTGCCAGCATGTTAATTGGCACAGATACGCAGTATTTT. It codes for CASMLIGTDTQYF.